This TCR beta chain was captured in a study of cytomegalovirus exposure and HLA in healthy donors (dated by TCRdb to about 2017). Background for the entire study: An earlier analysis of a few hundred of the donors reported about 300 Gb of sequence data and 90 million to 120 million unique TCR beta sequences obtained from roughly 170 million T cells. An early release that covered around 590 HLA-typed donors contained about 300 gigabases of sequencing data and 75 million to 100 million unique TCR sequences. Of the 300 to 500 genotyped donors, 65% to 90% were placed in the genetic ancestry cluster associated with self-reported Caucasian donors. The study was designed to test whether signatures of past pathogen exposure could be identified by cataloging public T cell receptors. The T cell repertoires of 670 or so subjects were profiled by immunosequencing and related to cytomegalovirus serostatus. A separate validation cohort of over a hundred different subjects was used in addition to the roughly 620-subject first cohort. To predict cytomegalovirus infection status, the study brought together high-throughput TCR immunosequencing, statistical association of individual TCRs with disease status, and machine learning. A later analysis re-analyzed previously published TCR beta repertoires from roughly 630 donors and added high-resolution HLA genotyping to study TCR occurrence patterns. The later analysis used no new phenotypic data to find candidate immune exposures, relying instead on TCR beta sequences and their occurrence across donors. To decide whether each TCR beta V gene segment behaved as functional or pseudogenic, an earlier analysis of 587 of the donors relied on high-throughput TCR beta sequencing. Donor age, sex, ethnicity and CMV serostatus were compiled alongside the repertoire data. Genome-wide SNP genotypes for about 60% of the roughly 700 donors were used in a later genetic analysis, which treated that subset as a discovery cohort. All discovery cohort repertoires had been generated on a single sequencing platform. HLA typing included class I and class II loci at four-digit resolution. Typing coverage differed by locus: A, B, C, DRB1 and DQB1 were typed in about 620-640 donors, DQA1 in 522, DPA1 in around 600, and DPB1 in roughly 450. Because of strong linkage in the cohort, four or five DR-DQ haplotypes were treated as single units for association and clustering. On average, 235,054 unique TCR beta nucleotide sequences were sequenced per donor among 398 genotyped donors of the cohort, with roughly 20% of those sequences being non-productive. Points the paper makes about the study in general: In a later analysis, TCR association rates were found to vary across HLA loci, with the most associated TCRs seen for DRB1 alleles and the fewest for HLA-C alleles. In a later analysis, some 18,000 TCR beta sequences were associated with specific HLA alleles at a false discovery rate of 0.05. According to the authors, the approach could potentially be generalized to other disease states and immunological phenotypes. In this cohort, only TCR beta chains were sequenced, and detectable features were limited by the absence of alpha or paired-chain data. For the cohort, immune exposure information was limited to CMV serostatus. The earlier analysis of a few hundred of the donors excluded over 15 rarely observed V segments, including chromosome 9 orphons, because counts were too low. Strong co-occurrence of HLA alleles, especially DR and DQ, made assigning TCR associations to individual alleles difficult. Linkage disequilibrium might explain the correlated functional status among segregating V segments, but an unknown experimental factor could not be ruled out. Cytomegalovirus status was reported to be diagnosed by the classifier with high specificity and sensitivity in both the original and validation cohorts. In a later analysis, most CMV-associated TCR beta chains were found to appear HLA-restricted, with HLA associations seemingly driven largely by CMV exposure. A cluster of highly shared sequence variants was judged likely to represent a technical artifact of the sequencing pipeline. V-gene and J-gene trimming of TCR beta chains was associated with a missense DCLRE1C variant in a later genetic analysis, and the association was replicated in an independent cohort. The study gave a list of around 170 TCR beta chains associated with cytomegalovirus. Because HLA typing was unavailable for some donors at each locus, only the typed subset was used in association tests. Several of the top co-occurrence clusters appeared to be linked to parvovirus B19, influenza, CMV and Epstein-Barr virus, according to a later analysis. A further reported finding was that TCR beta sequences accurately predicted the HLA-A and HLA-B alleles for most subjects in the first cohort. In an earlier analysis of roughly 500 of the donors, most TCR beta V segments appeared in productive rearrangements about 90% or about 30% of the time, broadly matching IMGT annotations. Compared with equally common non-associated chains, HLA-associated TCR beta chains in a later analysis were more clonally expanded and had lower generation probabilities. The presence/absence analyses assumed that sequencing depth was roughly uniform across donors, and that assumption may not be true. Most TCR sequences were seen in very few donors, while some public TCRs were found in many individuals. Three of the identified cytomegalovirus-associated TCR beta chains were confirmed in vitro to be specific for cytomegalovirus antigens. In a later genetic analysis, fewer N-insertions in productive TCRs were reported among donors in an Asian-associated ancestry cluster than the roughly 700-donor mean. Because the 87-base-pair reads could not distinguish some IMGT-functional V segments, including TRBV6-2 and TRBV6-3, those segments were excluded.

CDR1 LNHDA and CDR2 SQIVND were looked up in the germline V gene (reference sequence). Reading from cysteine to phenylalanine, the CDR3 counts 15 amino acids. Kept here is only the CDR3 DNA, which spans 45 bases and is read in frame from base 1. Trimming at the junction amounts to 8 bases on V and 4 bases on J, and the germline ends lie 20 bases apart. The cohort was made up of roughly 670 healthy bone marrow donors. All cohort members were sampled while nominally healthy, although unrecorded immune exposures were likely present. The donor tested CMV seronegative and was one of the 352 seronegative cohort members. A peripheral blood sample was collected from each donor, and TCR beta sequencing was performed on peripheral blood mononuclear cells. The Qiagen DNeasy Blood Extraction Kit was used to extract genomic DNA from the blood cell samples. The library relied on the immunoSEQ multiplex PCR assay. The multiplex PCR relied on a mix of 60 forward primers for TCR Vbeta segments and 13 reverse primers for TCR Jbeta segments. Amplification of the CDR3 region of rearranged TCR beta genes was performed with a multiplex PCR assay on genomic DNA. Amplified TCR beta libraries were sequenced as 87-base-pair reads on the Illumina HiSeq System. For the original study's pipeline: A later analysis tallied 75 million to 95 million unique TCR beta chains across the 700 or so repertoires, and approximately 12 million of those chains were shared by two or more donors. Raw reads were error-corrected and collapsed into unique sequences by a nearest-neighbor algorithm in which closely related sequences were merged to remove PCR and sequencing errors. CDR3 sequences were aligned to IMGT reference sequences to assign V, D and J gene segments. For a sequence to be retained, a match of at least six nucleotides was required to both a V gene segment and a J gene segment. A rearrangement counted as productive if the CDR3 had no stop codons and remained in frame with V and J, and every other rearrangement counted as non-productive. Following IMGT convention, CDR3 was defined as the stretch from the second conserved V-encoded cysteine to the conserved J-encoded phenylalanine. Sequences without an unambiguous match to a single V gene segment were excluded from the earlier analysis of about 600 of the donors. In an earlier analysis of 587 of the donors, V segments were called functional above 56.7% productive rearrangements and were called segregating when the between-donor standard deviation exceeded 5%. A statistical classification framework was built to diagnose cytomegalovirus status from the catalog of TCR beta chain sequences. V and J gene assignment, in a later analysis, came from comparing TCR nucleotide sequences with IMGT/GENE-DB human TR gene sequences. A later analysis assigned CDR3 sequences and most-parsimonious VDJ recombination scenarios with the TCRdist pipeline. In a later analysis, each TCR beta chain was defined by its CDR3 amino acid sequence together with its V-gene family, and reads without a unique V-gene family were excluded. In a later analysis, fewer than 650 highly shared, low-generation-probability nucleotide sequences were removed to address suspected cross-contamination and a sequencing artifact. For each public chain, a later analysis derived a clonal expansion index from normalized ranks of inferred template counts within each repertoire. A later analysis computed generation probabilities with a VDJ recombination model fitted to out-of-frame rearrangements, and checked the results against IGoR. In a later analysis, hypergeometric tests were used to score TCR-TCR, TCR-HLA and TCR-CMV co-occurrence, with a repertoire-size bias correction applied to TCR pairs. In a later analysis, false discovery rates were estimated by permuting HLA or CMV assignments 20 times. In a later analysis, co-occurring TCRs were grouped with DBSCAN, and TCRdist sequence similarity was added when clustering was performed within HLA-allele-positive subsets. Repertoires with fewer than 30,000 or more than 120,000 public chains, plus five repertoires with anomalous nucleotide sharing, were excluded from co-occurrence clustering. TCRdb mirrors the immuneACCESS table, restricted to in-frame sequences. Some clones are absent from its copies; in checked studies, under half trace to an unresolved V gene, and the reason for the others is unknown. That table is the source of V, J and clone size, and D and trimming were worked out from the DNA. In all, the sample holds about 150,000 clones, and 75% to 80% of those were seen once. Roughly 0.69% of the sample belongs to the ten largest clones.

About this clone itself: Its specific antigen is unknown. No base quality information exists; no much larger clone differs at one position.

This receptor was taken from a male donor in good health and CMV-seronegative. The rearrangement joined TRBV19 to TRBJ1-1, and possibly TRBD1, on 5 matching bases. Sequenced: PBMCs. The encoded CDR3 is CASRPGLMESTEAFF. Here is the DNA: TGTGCCAGTCGCCCGGGACTCATGGAGAGCACTGAAGCTTTCTTT.